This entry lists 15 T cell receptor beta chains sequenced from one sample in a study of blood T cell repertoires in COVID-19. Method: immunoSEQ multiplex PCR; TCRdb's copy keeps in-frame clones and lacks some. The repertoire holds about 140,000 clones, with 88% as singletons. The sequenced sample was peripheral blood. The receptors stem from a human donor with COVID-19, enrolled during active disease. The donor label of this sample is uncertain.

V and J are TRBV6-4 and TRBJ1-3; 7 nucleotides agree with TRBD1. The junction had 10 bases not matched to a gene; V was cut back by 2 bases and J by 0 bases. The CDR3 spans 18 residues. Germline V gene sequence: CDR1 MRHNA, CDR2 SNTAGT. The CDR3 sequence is CASSDIRGRLYSGNTIYF. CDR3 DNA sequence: TGTGCCAGCAGTGACATCAGGGGGAGACTATACTCTGGAAACACCATATATTTT.

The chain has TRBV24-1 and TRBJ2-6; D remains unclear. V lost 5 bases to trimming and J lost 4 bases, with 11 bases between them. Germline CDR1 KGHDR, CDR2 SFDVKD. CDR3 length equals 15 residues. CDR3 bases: TGTGCCACCAGTGCAGGTTCTGCCGGGGCCAACGTCCTGACTTTC. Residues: CATSAGSAGANVLTF.

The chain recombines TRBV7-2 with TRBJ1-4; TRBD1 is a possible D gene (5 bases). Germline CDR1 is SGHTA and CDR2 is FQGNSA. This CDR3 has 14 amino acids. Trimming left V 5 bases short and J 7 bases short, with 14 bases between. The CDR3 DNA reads TGTGCCAGCAGCCTTAGGGGAGGGAGTGAAAAACTGTTTTTT. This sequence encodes CASSLRGGSEKLFF.

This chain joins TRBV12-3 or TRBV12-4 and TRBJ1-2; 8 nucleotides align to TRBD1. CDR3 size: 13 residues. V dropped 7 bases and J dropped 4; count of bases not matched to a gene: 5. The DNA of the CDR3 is TGTGCCAGCACGGACAGGGCGGGCTATGGCTACACCTTC. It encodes CASTDRAGYGYTF.

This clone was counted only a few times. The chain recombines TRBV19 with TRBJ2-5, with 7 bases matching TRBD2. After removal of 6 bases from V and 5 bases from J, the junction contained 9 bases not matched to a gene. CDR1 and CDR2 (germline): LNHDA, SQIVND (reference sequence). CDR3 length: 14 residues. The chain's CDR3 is CASSSSGLRETQYF. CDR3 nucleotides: TGTGCCAGTAGCTCTAGCGGCCTCCGGGAGACCCAGTACTTC.

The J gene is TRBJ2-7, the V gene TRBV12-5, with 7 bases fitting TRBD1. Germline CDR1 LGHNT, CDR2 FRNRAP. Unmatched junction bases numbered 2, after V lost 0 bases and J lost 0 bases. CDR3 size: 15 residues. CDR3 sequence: CASGLVDRSSYEQYF. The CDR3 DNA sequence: TGTGCTAGTGGTTTGGTGGACAGGAGCTCCTACGAGCAGTACTTC. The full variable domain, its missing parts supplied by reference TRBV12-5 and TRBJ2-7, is DARVTQTPRHKVTEMGQEVTMRCQPILGHNTVFWYRQTMMQGLELLAYFRNRAPLDDSGMPKDRFSAEMPDATLATLKIQPSEPRDSAVYFCASGLVDRSSYEQYFGPGTRLTVT.

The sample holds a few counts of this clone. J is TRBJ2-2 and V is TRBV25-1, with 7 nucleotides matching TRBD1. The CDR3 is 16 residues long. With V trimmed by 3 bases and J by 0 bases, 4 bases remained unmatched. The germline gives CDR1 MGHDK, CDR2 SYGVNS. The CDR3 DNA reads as TGTGCCAGCAGTGACCCGGGACAGCCGAACACCGGGGAGCTGTTTTTT. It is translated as CASSDPGQPNTGELFF. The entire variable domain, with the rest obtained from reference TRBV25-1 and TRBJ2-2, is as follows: EADIYQTPRYLVIGTGKKITLECSQTMGHDKMYWYQQDPGMELHLIHYSYGVNSTEKGDLSSESTVSRIRTEHFPLTLESARPSHTSQYLCASSDPGQPNTGELFFGEGSRLTVL.

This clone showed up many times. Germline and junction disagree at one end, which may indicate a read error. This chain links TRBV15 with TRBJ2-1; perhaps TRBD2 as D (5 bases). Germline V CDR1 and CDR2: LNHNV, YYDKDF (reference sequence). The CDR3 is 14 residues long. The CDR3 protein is CATSRERNYNEQFF. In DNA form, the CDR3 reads TGTGCCACCAGCCGAGAGCGGAACTACAATGAGCAGTTCTTC.

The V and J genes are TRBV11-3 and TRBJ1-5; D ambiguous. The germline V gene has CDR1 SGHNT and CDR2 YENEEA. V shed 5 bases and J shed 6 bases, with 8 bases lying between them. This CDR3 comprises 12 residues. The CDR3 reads CASSPPGQPQHF. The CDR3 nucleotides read TGTGCCAGCAGCCCCCCGGGTCAGCCCCAGCATTTT.

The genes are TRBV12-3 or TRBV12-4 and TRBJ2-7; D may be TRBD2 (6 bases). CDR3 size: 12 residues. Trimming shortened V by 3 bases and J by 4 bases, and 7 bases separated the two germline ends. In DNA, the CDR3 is TGTGCCAGCAGTTTGGCGGGGTACGAGCAGTACTTC. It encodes CASSLAGYEQYF.

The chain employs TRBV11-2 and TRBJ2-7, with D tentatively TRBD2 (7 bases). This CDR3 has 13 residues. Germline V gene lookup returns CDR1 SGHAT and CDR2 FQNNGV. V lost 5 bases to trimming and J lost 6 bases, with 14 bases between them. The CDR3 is CASSKGGGTEQYF. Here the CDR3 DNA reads TGTGCCAGCAGCAAAGGGGGAGGGACCGAGCAGTACTTC.

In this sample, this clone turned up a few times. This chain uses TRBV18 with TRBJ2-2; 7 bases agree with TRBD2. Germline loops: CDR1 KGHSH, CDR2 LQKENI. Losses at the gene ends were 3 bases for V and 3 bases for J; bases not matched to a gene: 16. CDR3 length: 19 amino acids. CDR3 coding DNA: TGTGCCAGCTCACCGGGGGGAGGGCCTTGGGGGACGGACACCGGGGAGCTGTTTTTT. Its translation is CASSPGGGPWGTDTGELFF.

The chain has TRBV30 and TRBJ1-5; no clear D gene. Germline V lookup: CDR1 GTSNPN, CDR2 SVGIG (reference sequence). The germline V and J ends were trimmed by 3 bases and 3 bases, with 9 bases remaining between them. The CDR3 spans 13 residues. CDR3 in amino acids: CAWRPGINQPQHF. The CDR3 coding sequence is TGTGCCTGGAGGCCCGGGATCAATCAGCCCCAGCATTTT.

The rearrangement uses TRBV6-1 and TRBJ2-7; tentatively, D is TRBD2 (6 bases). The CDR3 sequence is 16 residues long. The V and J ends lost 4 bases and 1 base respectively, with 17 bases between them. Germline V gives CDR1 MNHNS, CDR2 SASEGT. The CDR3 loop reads CASSAGLPLDSYEQYF. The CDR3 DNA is TGTGCCAGCAGTGCTGGACTACCCCTGGATTCCTACGAGCAGTACTTC.

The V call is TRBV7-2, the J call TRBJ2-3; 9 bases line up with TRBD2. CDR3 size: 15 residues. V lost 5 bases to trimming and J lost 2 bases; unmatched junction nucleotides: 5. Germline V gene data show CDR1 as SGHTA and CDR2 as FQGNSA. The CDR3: CASSLSGGLTDTQYF. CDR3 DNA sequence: TGTGCCAGCAGCCTTAGCGGGGGTCTCACAGATACGCAGTATTTT.